The next 23 T cell receptor beta chains were all read from a single sample in a study of OX40 agonist ivuxolimab in advanced cancers. TCRdb's table, derived via immunoSEQ multiplex PCR, lists solely in-frame clones and lacks some. The table lists 65,000 to 75,000 clones, about nine tenths of them singletons, with 0.45% to 0.6% in the top ten. This sample comprised CD4+ or CD8+ T cells sorted from blood, obtained in a trial of the OX40 agonist ivuxolimab. Receptor source: an adult with an advanced solid tumor such as melanoma, head and neck, liver or kidney cancer.

The J gene is TRBJ1-1, the V gene TRBV18; 11 bases line up with TRBD1. Trimming at V came to 3 bases and at J to 3 bases, leaving 6 bases not matched to a gene. The CDR3 loop spans 16 amino acids. Per germline, CDR1 KGHSH and CDR2 LQKENI. CDR3 nucleotides: TGTGCCAGCTCACCTACCGGGACAGGGGGGCACACTGAAGCTTTCTTT. This sequence encodes CASSPTGTGGHTEAFF.

The table lists this clone with a few counts. The genes are TRBV6-1 and TRBJ1-1, with 7 nucleotides matching TRBD1. The trim removed 7 bases at V and 5 bases at J, leaving 10 bases unmatched. Per germline, CDR1 MNHNS and CDR2 SASEGT. The CDR3 runs 14 residues. CDR3 residues: CASTSQGWGTEAFF. The CDR3 DNA sequence: TGTGCCAGCACTTCACAGGGGTGGGGGACTGAAGCTTTCTTT.

This chain uses TRBV5-1 with TRBJ2-1; D possibly corresponds to TRBD1 (5 bases). The CDR3 runs 13 residues. V dropped 4 bases and J dropped 14 bases, with 19 bases sitting between them. Germline assignment: CDR1 SGHRS and CDR2 YFSETQ. CDR3 protein: CASSLQDKGMEFF. The CDR3 DNA sequence: TGCGCCAGCAGCCTACAGGACAAGGGGATGGAGTTCTTC.

Only a few counts were recorded for this clone. This chain uses TRBV6-1 with TRBJ2-3; 11 bases fit TRBD2. Germline V gives CDR1 MNHNS, CDR2 SASEGT. The length of the CDR3 is 15 residues. Unmatched junction bases numbered 3, after V lost 6 bases and J lost 1 base. CDR3: CASRVLAGGTDTQYF. The CDR3 bases are TGTGCCAGCAGAGTACTAGCGGGGGGCACAGATACGCAGTATTTT.

This chain uses TRBV6-5 with TRBJ2-3; possibly TRBD2 for D (5 bases). Per the germline V gene, CDR1 is MNHEY and CDR2 is SVGAGI. V lost 7 bases to trimming and J lost 3 bases, with 11 bases between them. The CDR3 contains 13 residues. CDR3 region: CASNLPGTDTQYF. The CDR3 DNA sequence: TGTGCCAGCAACCTCCCGGGGACAGATACGCAGTATTTT.

V and J are TRBV7-9 and TRBJ1-4; possibly TRBD1 for D (5 bases). This CDR3 is 15 amino acids long. Germline V gene data show CDR1 as SEHNR and CDR2 as FQNEAQ (reference sequence). The germline V and J ends were trimmed by 8 bases and 0 bases, with 13 bases remaining between them. In DNA form, the CDR3 reads TGTGCCAGCCAAGGACATCTTGCAACTAATGAAAAACTGTTTTTT. This gives the protein CASQGHLATNEKLFF.

V is TRBV5-1 and J is TRBJ2-5, with D possibly matching TRBD1 (5 bases). This CDR3 has 13 amino acids. In germline, CDR1 is SGHRS, CDR2 YFSETQ. The V and J ends lost 5 bases and 5 bases respectively, with 13 bases between them. CDR3 sequence: CASRPTGAETQYF. CDR3 coding DNA: TGCGCCAGCAGACCTACAGGAGCGGAGACCCAGTACTTC.

The genes are TRBV30 and TRBJ2-3; possibly TRBD1 for D (5 bases). Germline values: CDR1 GTSNPN, CDR2 SVGIG (reference sequence). V shed 3 bases and J shed 1 base, with 11 bases lying between them. This CDR3 spans 14 amino acids. The CDR3 protein is CAWRPGWGTDTQYF. The CDR3 coding sequence is TGTGCCTGGAGACCAGGGTGGGGCACAGATACGCAGTATTTT.

CDR3 DNA: TGTGCCAGCAGCCAAGAATCAGGGGTGAACACTGAAGCTTTCTTT. It yields the protein CASSQESGVNTEAFF. The V call is TRBV4-2, the J call TRBJ1-1; maybe TRBD1 (6 bases). Germline values: CDR1 LGHNA, CDR2 YNFKEQ. V lost 0 bases to trimming and J lost 0 bases, with 8 bases between them. CDR3 length: 15 residues.

V usage is TRBV5-1 and J usage is TRBJ2-2, with 8 bases aligning to TRBD1. V gave up 5 bases and J gave up 7 bases; unmatched junction bases: 4. The CDR3 length is 13 residues. From germline, CDR1 is SGHRS and CDR2 YFSETQ. The CDR3 coding sequence is TGCGCCAGCAGGGCGACAGGGGACGGGGAGCTGTTTTTT. It translates to CASRATGDGELFF.

The gene calls are TRBV5-1 and TRBJ1-1, with 8 bases fitting TRBD1. Looked up from germline, CDR1 is SGHRS and CDR2 is YFSETQ. Trimming removed 2 bases from V and 1 base from J; junction bases left unmatched: 1. This CDR3 has 14 amino acids. For the CDR3, the DNA is TGCGCCAGCAGCTTACAGGGGGGGAACACTGAAGCTTTCTTT. Translation: CASSLQGGNTEAFF.

The V call is TRBV6-4, the J call TRBJ2-1, with 7 bases matching TRBD1. CDR1 is MRHNA and CDR2 is SNTAGT in the germline V gene. This CDR3 is built from 13 residues. After removal of 3 bases from V and 6 bases from J, the junction contained 2 bases not matched to a gene. Here the CDR3 reads CASSEQGINEQFF. For the CDR3, the DNA is TGTGCCAGCAGTGAACAGGGGATCAATGAGCAGTTCTTC.

This rearrangement joins TRBV19 to TRBJ1-3, with D tentatively TRBD1 (5 bases). The V end was cut by 5 bases, the J end by 0 bases, with 8 bases between. Germline lookup yields CDR1 LNHDA and CDR2 SQIVND (reference sequence). The CDR3 length is 14 residues. The CDR3: CASSQGSSGNTIYF. CDR3 sequence (DNA): TGTGCCAGTAGTCAGGGAAGCTCTGGAAACACCATATATTTT.

The CDR3 nucleotides are TGTGCCAGCAGCCTACAGCTGGGCGATGGCTACACCTTC. Amino acid sequence: CASSLQLGDGYTF. The rearrangement links TRBV7-3 to TRBJ1-2, with D unclear. CDR1 SGHTA and CDR2 FQGTGA come from the germline V gene. This CDR3 region has 13 residues. V gave up 5 bases and J gave up 6 bases, with 13 bases separating them.

This chain connects TRBV7-9 to TRBJ1-2, with a possible D match to TRBD1 (6 bases). Germline-derived CDR1 and CDR2 are SEHNR and FQNEAQ (reference sequence). V was clipped by 2 bases and J by 7 bases, with 20 bases between them. The CDR3 totals 16 residues. The CDR3 spells CASSLMSLSGASGYTF. CDR3 bases: TGTGCCAGCAGCTTAATGTCGCTCTCGGGGGCCAGTGGCTACACCTTC.

The chain joins TRBV27 to TRBJ2-1, with TRBD2 matching 11 bases. This CDR3 spans 15 amino acids. After removal of 6 bases from V and 4 bases from J, the junction contained 5 bases not matched to a gene. Germline CDR1 is MNHEY and CDR2 is SMNVEV (reference sequence). CDR3 in DNA: TGTGCCAGCAGATTAGCGGGGGGGCAGTACAATGAGCAGTTCTTC. It translates to CASRLAGGQYNEQFF.

V and J are TRBV10-2 and TRBJ2-5; 9 bases agree with TRBD2. With V trimmed by 4 bases and J by 4 bases, 7 bases remained unmatched. The CDR3 runs 15 residues. CDR1 is WSHSY, CDR2 SAAADI, per germline. The CDR3 DNA reads as TGCGCCAGCAGTGGAGCTAGCGGGGAACGAGAGACCCAGTACTTC. Protein: CASSGASGERETQYF.

The rearrangement joins TRBV18 to TRBJ2-7; weak D call: TRBD1 (5 bases). CDR1 and CDR2 (germline): KGHSH, LQKENI. This CDR3 spans 15 amino acids. V shed 3 bases and J shed 6 bases, with 18 bases lying between them. CDR3 loop: CASSPGVQVRGEQYF. The CDR3 coding sequence is TGTGCCAGCTCACCGGGTGTACAGGTGAGAGGCGAGCAGTACTTC.

The chain has TRBV7-9 and TRBJ1-2; D unclear. The CDR3 runs 16 residues. V was clipped by 5 bases and J by 4 bases, with 20 bases between them. Germline lookup yields CDR1 SEHNR and CDR2 FQNEAQ (reference sequence). The CDR3 bases are TGTGCCAGCAGCCCGTTCCTCACCGGGATTGGCTATGGCTACACCTTC. This codes for CASSPFLTGIGYGYTF.

The CDR3 nucleotides read TGCGCCAGCAGCCCACAGGGGATGGGAAACACCGGGGAGCTGTTTTTT. This codes for CASSPQGMGNTGELFF. This chain joins TRBV5-1 and TRBJ2-2, with 7 bases aligning to TRBD1. J gave up 2 bases and V 4 bases, and 8 bases lay outside the gene matches. The CDR3 covers 16 residues. Germline CDR1 is SGHRS and CDR2 is YFSETQ.

The chain employs TRBV5-1 and TRBJ1-6; 8 bases agree with TRBD1. Unmatched junction bases numbered 4, after V lost 5 bases and J lost 6 bases. Germline V CDR1 and CDR2: SGHRS, YFSETQ. The CDR3 runs 14 residues. The CDR3 sequence is CASRDGQGNSPLHF. The CDR3 bases are TGCGCCAGCAGAGACGGACAGGGTAATTCACCCCTCCACTTT.

The chain combines TRBV5-6 with TRBJ2-4, with 7 positions matching TRBD2. This CDR3 has 13 residues. J was trimmed by 6 bases and V by 1 base; bases with no gene match: 1. CDR1 SGHDT and CDR2 YYEEEE come from the germline V gene. The DNA of the CDR3 is TGTGCCAGCAGCTTGAGGGAGGGAAACATTCAGTACTTC. Translated, it gives CASSLREGNIQYF.

The sample holds one count of this clone. This chain uses TRBV28 with TRBJ1-2; 7 bases map to TRBD1. CDR1 is MDHEN and CDR2 is SYDVKM in the germline V gene. V shed 6 bases, J shed 4 bases, and the junction held 14 bases outside the gene matches. This CDR3 region has 16 residues. The CDR3 sequence: CASSSGGGSPSYGYTF. DNA of the CDR3: TGTGCCAGCAGCTCGGGAGGGGGCAGTCCTTCCTATGGCTACACCTTC.